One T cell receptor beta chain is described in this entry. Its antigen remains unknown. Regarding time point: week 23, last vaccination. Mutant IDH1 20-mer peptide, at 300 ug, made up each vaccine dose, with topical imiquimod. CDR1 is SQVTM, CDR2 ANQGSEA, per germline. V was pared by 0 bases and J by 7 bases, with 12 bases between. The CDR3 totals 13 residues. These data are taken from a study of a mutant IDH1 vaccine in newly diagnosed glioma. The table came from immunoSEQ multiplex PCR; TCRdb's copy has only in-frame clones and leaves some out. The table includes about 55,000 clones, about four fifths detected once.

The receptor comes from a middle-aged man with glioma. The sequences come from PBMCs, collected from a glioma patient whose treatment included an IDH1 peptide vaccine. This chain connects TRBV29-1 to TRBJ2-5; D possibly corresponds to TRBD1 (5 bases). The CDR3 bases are TGCAGCGTTGAAGAGGCCAGGGTCGGGACCCAGTACTTC. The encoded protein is CSVEEARVGTQYF.